Each of the 17 T cell receptor beta chains below was sequenced from the same sample in a study of blood T cell repertoires in COVID-19. Profiled with immunoSEQ multiplex PCR; TCRdb holds only in-frame clones, not every one. The data contain about 400,000 clones, about 90% of them singletons. Sequencing used PBMCs or T cells enriched from blood (not recorded which). The receptors originated from a woman aged 25 to 45 who had recovered from COVID-19.

V gene TRBV20-1 combines with J gene TRBJ2-7, with D maybe TRBD1 (5 bases). The CDR3 is made up of 10 amino acids. The V end lost 3 bases, the J end lost 7 bases, and 7 bases lay between the germline ends. Germline V lookup: CDR1 DFQATT, CDR2 SNEGSKA (reference sequence). CDR3 amino acids: CSARGPEQYF. CDR3 coding DNA: TGCAGTGCTAGGGGGCCTGAGCAGTACTTC.

V and J are TRBV5-1 and TRBJ2-7; 11 nucleotides line up with TRBD2. V was pared by 1 base and J by 7 bases, with 7 bases of the junction left unmatched. The germline CDR1 and CDR2 sequences are SGHRS and YFSETQ. The CDR3 is 15 residues long. The CDR3 DNA is TGCGCCAGCAGCTTGATTACTAGCGGGAGTCCTGAGCAGTACTTC. Translated: CASSLITSGSPEQYF.

The V call is TRBV5-6, the J call TRBJ2-7; D is uncertain. The CDR3 totals 12 residues. Germline CDR1 is SGHDT and CDR2 is YYEEEE. V lost 0 bases and J lost 3, with 4 bases in between. The CDR3, as DNA: TGTGCCAGCAGCTTGGGACTCTACGAGCAGTACTTC. It specifies CASSLGLYEQYF.

The chain carries TRBV7-9 and TRBJ2-7; 9 positions match TRBD1. Trimming removed 6 bases from V and 0 bases from J; junction bases left unmatched: 6. The CDR3 length is 15 residues. Germline V gene lookup returns CDR1 SEHNR and CDR2 FQNEAQ (reference sequence). DNA of the CDR3: TGTGCCAGCAGAACCGGGACAGGGAACTCCTACGAGCAGTACTTC. It yields the protein CASRTGTGNSYEQYF.

The V call is TRBV7-3, the J call TRBJ2-5; 11 nucleotides agree with TRBD1. V gave up 8 bases and J gave up 6 bases; unmatched junction bases: 5. The CDR3 consists of 13 residues. Per the germline V gene, CDR1 is SGHTA and CDR2 is FQGTGA. CDR3 DNA: TGTGCCAGCGCTCGGGACAGGGGGAAGACCCAGTACTTC. Protein: CASARDRGKTQYF.

The genes are TRBV5-1 and TRBJ2-1; D might be TRBD2 (5 bases). V was trimmed by 0 bases and J by 0 bases, leaving 19 bases between them. Germline assignment: CDR1 SGHRS and CDR2 YFSETQ. The CDR3 consists of 19 residues. The CDR3 loop reads CASSLAIGSGASSYNEQFF. CDR3 in DNA: TGCGCCAGCAGCTTGGCCATTGGGAGCGGCGCCTCCTCCTACAATGAGCAGTTCTTC.

The chain joins TRBV14 to TRBJ2-1, with 8 bases fitting TRBD2. This CDR3 has 14 residues. Germline CDR1 and CDR2: SGHDN and FVKESK. V lost 4 bases and J lost 9; bases outside the gene matches: 8. The CDR3 is CASSPRLAGSEQFF. CDR3 DNA: TGTGCCAGCAGCCCCCGTTTAGCGGGATCTGAGCAGTTCTTC.

V usage is TRBV15 and J usage is TRBJ2-3; 9 positions match TRBD1. This CDR3 is 16 amino acids long. Germline trimming cut 2 bases from V and 4 bases from J; bases unmatched to any gene: 7. Germline values: CDR1 LNHNV, CDR2 YYDKDF (reference sequence). CDR3 DNA sequence: TGTGCCACCAGCAGATCCGGGACAGGGAGCGCAGATACGCAGTATTTT. Translating it yields CATSRSGTGSADTQYF.

The V and J genes are TRBV7-3 and TRBJ2-2; D gene ambiguous. The CDR3 loop spans 11 amino acids. Germline CDR1 reads SGHTA; CDR2 reads FQGTGA. The germline V and J ends were trimmed by 4 bases and 7 bases, with 4 bases remaining between them. The CDR3 DNA sequence: TGTGCCAGCAGCTCTAGCGGGGAGCTGTTTTTT. It encodes CASSSSGELFF.

J is TRBJ1-4 and V is TRBV10-1, with D unresolved. Between the trimmed V and J ends, which lost 3 bases and 4 bases, there was a span of 12 bases. The V gene's germline CDR1 is WNHNN and CDR2 SYGVQD (reference sequence). The CDR3 sequence is 15 residues long. As DNA, the CDR3 is TGCGCCAGCAGTGAAAATGGGCCGTATAATGAAAAACTGTTTTTT. Its protein is CASSENGPYNEKLFF.

The DNA of the CDR3 is TGCGCCAGCAGCCAGACATCTAACACTGAAGCTTTCTTT. The encoded protein is CASSQTSNTEAFF. The J gene is TRBJ1-1, the V gene TRBV4-1; D is ambiguous. Trimming removed 3 bases at V and 2 bases at J, with 7 bases between. Germline values: CDR1 MGHRA, CDR2 YSYEKL. The length of the CDR3 is 13 residues.

The CDR3 here is CASSSYRGGVNTEAFF. CDR3 bases: TGTGCCAGCAGTTCCTACAGGGGCGGCGTGAACACTGAAGCTTTCTTT. The chain is built from TRBV6-5 and TRBJ1-1; TRBD1 matches 7 bases. V was clipped by 4 bases and J by 0 bases; unmatched bases: 8. The germline V gene encodes CDR1 MNHEY and CDR2 SVGAGI. The CDR3 consists of 16 residues.

This clone occurred once. Distinct nucleotide sequences in the sample also encode this CDR3. V usage is TRBV19 and J usage is TRBJ1-4; D is possibly TRBD1 (5 bases). V was cut by 4 bases and J by 0 bases, with 12 bases left in between. CDR1 is LNHDA, CDR2 SQIVND, per germline (reference sequence). CDR3 length: 16 amino acids. CDR3 in DNA: TGTGCCAGTAGTACATCAGGGAGGGCAACTAATGAAAAACTGTTTTTT. Amino acid sequence: CASSTSGRATNEKLFF. The whole variable domain, filled in from reference TRBV19 and TRBJ1-4, reads DGGITQSPKYLFRKEGQNVTLSCEQNLNHDAMYWYRQDPGQGLRLIYYSQIVNDFQKGDIAEGYSVSREKKESFPLTVTSAQKNPTAFYLCASSTSGRATNEKLFFGSGTQLSVL.

The chain employs TRBV19 and TRBJ1-1; 8 bases line up with TRBD1. Germline V gene lookup returns CDR1 LNHDA and CDR2 SQIVND (reference sequence). The ends lost 7 bases at V and 5 bases at J; junction bases unmatched: 9. The CDR3 is made up of 14 amino acids. The CDR3 loop is CASNVRGLGTEAFF. In DNA form, the CDR3 reads TGTGCCAGTAACGTCAGGGGGCTCGGAACTGAAGCTTTCTTT.

The chain links TRBV11-2 to TRBJ1-4; 10 nucleotides agree with TRBD1. V trimming: 4 bases; J trimming: 8 bases; junction bases outside the gene matches: 4. Germline values: CDR1 SGHAT, CDR2 FQNNGV. There are 14 residues in the CDR3. CDR3: CASSSTGGEEKLFF. In nucleotides, the CDR3 is TGTGCCAGCAGCTCGACAGGGGGCGAGGAAAAACTGTTTTTT.

The J gene is TRBJ2-3, the V gene TRBV27; TRBD2 agrees at 9 bases. V was clipped by 4 bases and J by 4 bases; unmatched bases: 12. This CDR3 is built from 17 residues. The germline gives CDR1 MNHEY, CDR2 SMNVEV (reference sequence). CDR3 residues: CASSWSLAGIQADTQYF. DNA for the CDR3: TGTGCCAGCAGTTGGAGTCTAGCGGGGATCCAAGCAGATACGCAGTATTTT.

This rearrangement joins TRBV7-9 to TRBJ2-1; the D gene is possibly TRBD2 (6 bases). The germline CDR1 and CDR2 sequences are SEHNR and FQNEAQ (reference sequence). The length of the CDR3 is 14 residues. Between the trimmed V and J ends, which lost 3 bases and 9 bases, there was a span of 15 bases. CDR3 amino acids: CASSFAGITGEQFF. The CDR3 DNA is TGTGCCAGCAGCTTTGCGGGGATCACCGGTGAGCAGTTCTTC.